This T cell receptor beta chain was sequenced in a study of siplizumab effects on memory and regulatory T cells. General study results and limits: The alloresponse seemed to draw substantially on naive T cells, which appeared more diverse than memory cells. The study found that mappable alloreactive CD4+ clones averaged approximately 69% Treg-derived with siplizumab and over 25% in controls. A naive or memory phenotype could not be assigned to roughly 75-97% of the proliferating CD4+ or CD8+ clones.

It was 85,000 to 100,000 TCR templates that were assayed per sample. Some clones are missing from TCRdb's copy, which holds only in-frame ones; the method was immunoSEQ multiplex PCR. Of 100,000 or so clones listed, around 92% are singletons. With 3 bases clipped from V and 0 bases from J, the junction kept 14 bases outside the gene matches. The CDR3 spans 19 residues. Germline-derived CDR1 and CDR2 are SNHLY and FYNNEI. Details on this clone: Its antigen remains unidentified.

The sequenced material came from CD4+ T cells sorted from blood. This chain joins TRBV2 and TRBJ2-7, with 10 bases fitting TRBD2. The TCR comes from a human donor in good health. Some clones in this sample may be carry-over from other donors' samples. CDR3 amino acids: CASSDWLGRLAGVSYEQYF. CDR3 DNA: TGTGCCAGCAGTGACTGGTTGGGACGTCTAGCGGGGGTCTCCTACGAGCAGTACTTC. Looking up the rest from reference TRBV2 and TRBJ2-7 gives the full variable domain: EPEVTQTPSHQVTQMGQEVILRCVPISNHLYFYWYRQILGQKVEFLVSFYNNEISEKSEIFDDQFSVERPDGSNFTLKIRSTKLEDSAMYFCASSDWLGRLAGVSYEQYFGPGTRLTVT.